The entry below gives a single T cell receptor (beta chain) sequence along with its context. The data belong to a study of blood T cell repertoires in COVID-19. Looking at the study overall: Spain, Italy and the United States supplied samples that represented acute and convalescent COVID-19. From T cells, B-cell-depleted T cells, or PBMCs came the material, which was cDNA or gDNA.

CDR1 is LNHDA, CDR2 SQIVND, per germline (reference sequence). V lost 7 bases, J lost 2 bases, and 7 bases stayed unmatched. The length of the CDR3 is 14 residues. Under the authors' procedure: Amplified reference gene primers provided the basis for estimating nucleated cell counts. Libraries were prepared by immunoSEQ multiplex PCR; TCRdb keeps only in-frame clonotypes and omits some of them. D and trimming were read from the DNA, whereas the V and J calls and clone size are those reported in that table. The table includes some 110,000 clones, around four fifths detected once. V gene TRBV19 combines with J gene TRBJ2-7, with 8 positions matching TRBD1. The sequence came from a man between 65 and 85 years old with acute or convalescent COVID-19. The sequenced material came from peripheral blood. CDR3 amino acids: CASTGQGGTYEQYF. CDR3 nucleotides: TGTGCCAGTACCGGACAGGGTGGTACCTACGAGCAGTACTTC.